This T cell receptor (beta chain) appears in the sequencing data of a study of identical twins. The CDR3 sequence is 14 residues long. Germline CDR1 is DFQATT and CDR2 is SNEGSKA (reference sequence). Trimming left V 6 bases short and J 3 bases short, with 17 bases between. Via MiXCR, TCRdb re-called the 5' RACE reads, giving one row per CDR3 protein. The data contain about 810,000 distinct CDR3 sequences, about 12% of them singletons. This sample also appeared in a second study, on yellow fever vaccine responses in identical twins.

This TCR was recovered from a woman aged 18-35 years in good health. Sequencing used PBMCs. The V call is TRBV20-1, the J call TRBJ2-5; D tentatively fits TRBD1 or TRBD2 (5 bases each). The CDR3 loop reads CSAPRPGPEETQYF. DNA of the CDR3: TGCAGTGCGCCCCGGCCGGGACCCGAAGAGACCCAGTACTTC.